This T cell receptor (beta chain) derives from a study of neurological immune-mediated disorders. Study outcomes and limitations: TCR-beta repertoires seemed private in all groups, with no expanded CDR3 amino acid sequences shared. The level of TCR clonal expansion was highest in patients with HTLV-1-associated myelopathy and lowest in multiple sclerosis, where it fell below the level seen in healthy controls.

Ten or more counts support this clonotype. The antigen remains undetermined. This sample's time point: longitudinal time-point 1 (baseline). The authors made cDNA by 5'RACE with 10-nucleotide random UMIs. The yield of each sequencing run was over 170 million TCR-beta sequences from 15-18 subjects. One entry per CDR3 protein, called by TCRdb with MiXCR from the 5' RACE reads. This table holds some 60,000 distinct CDR3 sequences, about 10% found once. The sequencing sample was made of PBMCs. The TCR comes from a male donor with HTLV-1-associated myelopathy (HAM/TSP).

In DNA form, the CDR3 reads TGTGCCAGCAGCTTATTTCCCCTTGAGGTACGCGGCCTTTCCTACAATGAGCAGTTCTTC. Translating gives CASSLFPLEVRGLSYNEQFF. The V gene is TRBV7-6, the J gene TRBJ2-1; D is undetermined. Germline lookup yields CDR1 SGHVS and CDR2 FNYEAQ. This CDR3 is 20 amino acids long. V lost 2 bases to trimming and J lost 1 base, with 24 bases between them.